Below are 26 T cell receptor beta chains sequenced from a single sample in a study of T cell repertoires in cytomegalovirus infection. TCRdb reprocessed the reads via MiXCR and lists one record per CDR3 protein. Here the sample spans 26,000 or so distinct CDR3 sequences, about 19% being singletons. For these TCRs, the target antigens are not known. This specimen was CD8+ T cells from cultured PBMCs, taken from culture after CMV antigen stimulation. The source of these receptors is a human donor in good health (CMV status not recorded). Some clones in this sample may be carry-over from other donors' samples.

This clonotype was picked up a small number of times. V gene TRBV7-6 combines with J gene TRBJ2-1; D is unresolved. CDR3 length: 14 amino acids. V was clipped by 7 bases and J by 0 bases, with 10 bases between them. Germline values: CDR1 SGHVS, CDR2 FNYEAQ. The CDR3 here is CASKVSSSYNEQFF. The CDR3 DNA sequence: TGTGCCAGCAAGGTCTCGAGCTCCTACAATGAGCAGTTCTTC.

The chain links TRBV7-2 to TRBJ2-5; possibly TRBD2 for D (6 bases). Germline CDR1 and CDR2: SGHTA and FQGNSA. Trimming removed 8 bases at V and 4 bases at J, with 17 bases between. The CDR3 consists of 14 residues. The CDR3 reads CASGPEGLPETQYF. In nucleotides, the CDR3 is TGTGCCAGCGGGCCAGAGGGACTCCCAGAGACCCAGTACTTC. Combining the CDR3 with reference TRBV7-2 and TRBJ2-5 gives the whole variable domain GAGVSQSPSNKVTEKGKDVELRCDPISGHTALYWYRQSLGQGLEFLIYFQGNSAPDKSGLPSDRFSAERTGGSVSTLTIQRTQQEDSAVYLCASGPEGLPETQYFGPGTRLLVL.

This clonotype was picked up a small number of times. V is TRBV7-9 and J is TRBJ1-2; D remains unclear. Germline CDR1 reads SEHNR; CDR2 reads FQNEAQ (reference sequence). The CDR3 has 15 amino acids. V was shortened by 3 bases and J by 0 bases, with 11 bases between the two germline ends. DNA of the CDR3: TGTGCCAGCAGCTTTGCCTCACCAGCTAACTATGGCTACACCTTC. Encoded protein: CASSFASPANYGYTF. Full variable domain (remainder filled in from reference TRBV7-9 and TRBJ1-2): DTGVSQNPRHKITKRGQNVTFRCDPISEHNRLYWYRQTLGQGPEFLTYFQNEAQLEKSRLLSDRFSAERPKGSFSTLEIQRTEQGDSAMYLCASSFASPANYGYTFGSGTRLTVV.

This clonotype was detected a few times. The chain employs TRBV7-8 and TRBJ2-7; TRBD2 matches at 12 bases. Trimming took 5 bases from V and 2 from J; bases not matched to a gene: 4. Germline CDR1 is SGHVS and CDR2 is FQNEAQ. The CDR3 is made up of 15 amino acids. In DNA, the CDR3 is TGTGCCAGCAGCCCCTCTAGCGGGAGGGCCTACGAGCAGTACTTC. This gives the protein CASSPSSGRAYEQYF.

This clonotype was found a few times. The chain uses TRBV4-1 and TRBJ2-5; D unresolved. This CDR3 has 14 amino acids. Germline V gene sequence: CDR1 MGHRA, CDR2 YSYEKL. Trimming took off 2 bases at V and 1 base at J, with 8 bases between the two ends. CDR3 DNA sequence: TGCGCCAGCAGCCAACTCCCGGCCCAAGAGACCCAGTACTTC. The encoded protein is CASSQLPAQETQYF.

At least ten counts were recorded for this clonotype. V and J are TRBV6-2 or TRBV6-3 and TRBJ2-5, with unresolved D. Trimming stripped 0 bases from V and 3 bases from J, with 11 bases between. This CDR3 contains 15 residues. Germline-derived CDR1 and CDR2 are MNHEY and SVGEGT. The CDR3 DNA sequence: TGTGCCAGCAGTTACTCGACGGCAGGCAAAGAGACCCAGTACTTC. Encoded protein: CASSYSTAGKETQYF.

This clonotype was recorded a few times. The V and J genes are TRBV28 and TRBJ2-7; TRBD2 matches 7 bases. This CDR3 region has 14 residues. The junction had 6 bases not matched to a gene; V was cut back by 7 bases and J by 0 bases. Germline CDR1 MDHEN, CDR2 SYDVKM. CDR3 in DNA: TGTGCCAGCATGCTAGCGGTTAGCTCCTACGAGCAGTACTTC. Its protein product is CASMLAVSSYEQYF.

This clonotype was counted a few times. The chain has TRBV7-2 and TRBJ2-5; D is perhaps TRBD1 (6 bases). The CDR3 totals 15 residues. In germline, CDR1 is SGHTA, CDR2 FQGNSA. Trimming stripped 5 bases from V and 6 bases from J, with 19 bases between. The CDR3 region has the DNA TGTGCCAGCAGCACTCACGCCGACAGGCGAAAGACCCAGTACTTC. Translated: CASSTHADRRKTQYF.

The sample holds a few counts of this clonotype. V usage is TRBV11-2 and J usage is TRBJ2-1, with a weak D call TRBD2 (6 bases). The V and J ends lost 0 bases and 9 bases respectively, with 15 bases between them. The CDR3 is 15 residues long. Germline assignment: CDR1 SGHAT and CDR2 FQNNGV. The CDR3 region is CASSLDRRDSGEQFF. The CDR3 nucleotides read TGTGCCAGCAGCTTAGATCGTAGGGACTCAGGTGAGCAGTTCTTC.

This clonotype was observed a handful of times. The chain recombines TRBV7-2 with TRBJ2-2, with 9 bases fitting TRBD2. Per germline, CDR1 SGHTA and CDR2 FQGNSA. CDR3 length: 16 amino acids. V lost 1 base, J lost 5 bases, and 5 bases stayed unmatched. The CDR3 coding sequence is TGTGCCAGCAGCTTAGGAGGCGGGAGGGGGACCGGGGAGCTGTTTTTT. Its protein is CASSLGGGRGTGELFF.

This clonotype was counted only a few times. The chain combines TRBV10-2 with TRBJ2-3; 9 bases align to TRBD2. Germline V CDR1 and CDR2: WSHSY, SAAADI. The CDR3 totals 18 residues. V lost 3 bases and J lost 0; bases outside the gene matches: 10. CDR3 coding DNA: TGCGCCAGCAGTGATCTTAGCGGGAGTGCTACTAGCACAGATACGCAGTATTTT. Translating it yields CASSDLSGSATSTDTQYF.

The rearrangement joins TRBV6-6 to TRBJ1-5; TRBD1 might be the D (5 bases). Trimming cost V 2 bases and J 7 bases, with 15 bases left between them. The CDR3 is 15 residues long. Germline CDR1 MNHNY, CDR2 SVGAGI (reference sequence). The CDR3 protein is CASSYPRGTKQPQHF. The CDR3 DNA reads as TGTGCCAGCAGTTACCCAAGGGGTACCAAGCAGCCCCAGCATTTT.

This clonotype was counted only a few times. This rearrangement joins TRBV7-8 to TRBJ1-5, with a tentative D call TRBD1 (6 bases). The germline V gene has CDR1 SGHVS and CDR2 FQNEAQ. Between the trimmed V and J ends, which lost 2 bases and 3 bases, there was a span of 11 bases. The CDR3 extends over 15 amino acids. The DNA for the CDR3 is TGTGCCAGCAGCTTAACAGGGAATAACAATCAGCCCCAGCATTTT. It codes for CASSLTGNNNQPQHF.

The table lists this clonotype with a few counts. The chain couples TRBV4-2 to TRBJ1-2, with TRBD1 identical over 7 bases. This CDR3 has 17 residues. Trimming took 5 bases from V and 2 from J; bases not matched to a gene: 14. Germline CDR1 LGHNA, CDR2 YNFKEQ. CDR3 nucleotides: TGTGCCAGCAGCTACGATGGTACCGGGACAGAGAACTATGGCTACACCTTC. Its protein is CASSYDGTGTENYGYTF.

V and J are TRBV29-1 and TRBJ2-3, with 7 bases identical to TRBD1. This CDR3 has 17 residues. The germline gives CDR1 SQVTM, CDR2 ANQGSEA. The V gene end was trimmed by 0 bases and the J gene end by 2 bases; junction bases not matched to a gene: 11. The CDR3 DNA reads TGCAGCGTTGAAGATGGAGGCAGACAGGGAGTCACAGATACGCAGTATTTT. This codes for CSVEDGGRQGVTDTQYF.

This clonotype was counted a few times. CDR3 residues: CASRLDTGAFTEAFF. CDR3 DNA sequence: TGTGCCAGCAGACTCGACACGGGGGCCTTCACTGAAGCTTTCTTT. This rearrangement joins TRBV7-3 to TRBJ1-1; perhaps TRBD1 as D (6 bases). Germline CDR1 and CDR2: SGHTA and FQGTGA. This CDR3 region has 15 residues. V gave up 6 bases and J gave up 4 bases, with 18 bases separating them.

The table lists this clonotype with a few counts. The chain couples TRBV7-9 to TRBJ2-4; no definite D call. Trimming removed 5 bases from V and 9 bases from J, with 8 bases in between. CDR1 is SEHNR, CDR2 FQNEAQ, per germline (reference sequence). The CDR3 is 11 residues long. The CDR3 here is CASSLGPIQYF. The CDR3 coding sequence is TGTGCCAGCAGCCTTGGACCCATTCAGTACTTC.

This chain connects TRBV7-8 to TRBJ1-4; D unclear. V was trimmed by 4 bases and J by 0 bases, leaving 15 bases between them. Germline V gives CDR1 SGHVS, CDR2 FQNEAQ. The CDR3 consists of 17 residues. CDR3 residues: CASSSRRVLTTNEKLFF. The CDR3 DNA reads TGTGCCAGCAGCTCCCGGAGGGTACTTACAACTAATGAAAAACTGTTTTTT.

This clonotype was observed a handful of times. This rearrangement joins TRBV12-3 or TRBV12-4 to TRBJ1-1; D remains unclear. This CDR3 spans 12 amino acids. Trimming pared 6 bases from V and 1 base from J, leaving 6 bases between. CDR3 in DNA: TGTGCCAGCAGACCAGGGAACACTGAAGCTTTCTTT. It yields the protein CASRPGNTEAFF.

V usage is TRBV7-8 and J usage is TRBJ2-1; 7 bases fit TRBD2. V shed 3 bases and J 2 bases; nucleotides not matched to a gene: 10. The length of the CDR3 is 17 residues. The germline CDR1 and CDR2 sequences are SGHVS and FQNEAQ. The DNA of the CDR3 is TGTGCCAGCAGCTTCGGTGCTAGCGGTCTCGCCTACAATGAGCAGTTCTTC. It yields the protein CASSFGASGLAYNEQFF.

Only a few counts were recorded for this clonotype. The chain couples TRBV7-9 to TRBJ2-7; weak D call: TRBD1 (5 bases). V lost 5 bases to trimming and J lost 0 bases, with 11 bases between them. The CDR3 covers 14 residues. CDR1 is SEHNR, CDR2 FQNEAQ, per germline (reference sequence). CDR3 DNA: TGTGCCAGCAGCCCGACAGCGACCTCCTACGAGCAGTACTTC. Its translation: CASSPTATSYEQYF.

In this sample, this clonotype turned up a few times. The J gene is TRBJ2-3, the V gene TRBV18; unclear D gene. CDR1 is KGHSH, CDR2 LQKENI, per germline. The V end lost 2 bases, the J end lost 0 bases, and 6 bases lay between the germline ends. CDR3 length: 14 residues. The CDR3 DNA is TGTGCCAGCTCACCAATGGCTAGCACAGATACGCAGTATTTT. Protein: CASSPMASTDTQYF.

V and J are TRBV11-2 and TRBJ1-6; perhaps TRBD1 as D (5 bases). This CDR3 comprises 16 residues. Trimming took 1 base from V and 7 from J, leaving 14 bases between them. Germline assignment: CDR1 SGHAT and CDR2 FQNNGV. In DNA, the CDR3 is TGTGCCAGCAGCTTAGTTCAGGGCCGAAGGAATTCACCCCTCCACTTT. Its protein is CASSLVQGRRNSPLHF. The entire variable domain, with the rest obtained from reference TRBV11-2 and TRBJ1-6, is as follows: EAGVAQSPRYKIIEKRQSVAFWCNPISGHATLYWYQQILGQGPKLLIQFQNNGVVDDSQLPKDRFSAERLKGVDSTLKIQPAKLEDSAVYLCASSLVQGRRNSPLHFGNGTRLTVT.

V gene TRBV7-2 combines with J gene TRBJ2-1; D possibly corresponds to TRBD2 (6 bases). The CDR3 extends over 13 amino acids. Germline values: CDR1 SGHTA, CDR2 FQGNSA. V was trimmed by 4 bases and J by 9 bases, leaving 13 bases between them. CDR3 in amino acids: CASSSGTYSEQFF. CDR3 DNA sequence: TGTGCCAGCAGCTCCGGGACTTATAGTGAGCAGTTCTTC.

V is TRBV7-9 and J is TRBJ2-2; D may be TRBD2 (7 bases). Germline loops: CDR1 SEHNR, CDR2 FQNEAQ (reference sequence). Trimming pared 2 bases from V and 2 bases from J, leaving 18 bases between. The CDR3 length is 18 residues. The CDR3 reads CASSLPIRGALNTGELFF. CDR3 nucleotide sequence: TGTGCCAGCAGCTTACCTATACGGGGGGCCCTCAACACCGGGGAGCTGTTTTTT.

The rearrangement joins TRBV7-2 to TRBJ2-7; 12 nucleotides line up with TRBD1. Per germline, CDR1 SGHTA and CDR2 FQGNSA. The CDR3 covers 19 residues. Losses at the gene ends were 1 base for V and 0 bases for J; bases not matched to a gene: 10. Here the CDR3 DNA reads TGTGCCAGCAGCTTAGTTGCGGGACAGGGGGCCTTGAGCTCCTACGAGCAGTACTTC. Translating gives CASSLVAGQGALSSYEQYF.